The clone carrying this T cell receptor (beta chain) was seen a single time. The antigen is not known. Trimming took 5 bases from V and 6 from J, leaving 13 bases between them. CDR3 size: 13 residues. Looked up from germline, CDR1 is SNHLY and CDR2 is FYNNEI. Documented treatment: roughly 11-day PBMC culture with coronavirus spike peptide pools or control peptides (ViraFEST assay). There were positive PCR dates ranging from March to December 2020, all predating US Alpha, Beta and Delta variants. The data stem from a study of vaccination and CD4 T cells after COVID-19. Overall study context: The makeup of the convalescents was six males and four females, two of them Hispanic.

Cultured CD4+ T-cell DNA underwent Oncomine TCR Beta short-read sequencing. In this case, cultured CD4+ T cells provided the extracted genomic DNA. One entry per CDR3 protein, called by TCRdb with MiXCR from the PCR reads. This table has 10,000 to 15,000 distinct CDR3 sequences, about 61% appearing once. Points from the study as a whole: Investigators enrolled relatively few convalescent patients and included no early post-infection timepoints.

The receptor was derived from a human donor who had recovered from COVID-19. The rearrangement joins TRBV2 to TRBJ1-1; a weak D match, TRBD1 (6 bases). Sequencing was carried out using CD4+ T cells from blood, cultured in vitro. As DNA, the CDR3 is TGTGCCAGCAGTTTTGGGGGCATCGCTGAAGCTTTCTTT. Its protein is CASSFGGIAEAFF. The full variable domain, its missing parts supplied by reference TRBV2 and TRBJ1-1, is EPEVTQTPSHQVTQMGQEVILRCVPISNHLYFYWYRQILGQKVEFLVSFYNNEISEKSEIFDDQFSVERPDGSNFTLKIRSTKLEDSAMYFCASSFGGIAEAFFGQGTRLTVV.